The clone carrying this T cell receptor (beta chain) was recorded a few times. Antigen specificity is unknown. This entry is derived from a study of vaccination and CD4 T cells after COVID-19. Overall study context: Post-vaccination specimens were collected at a median of about 66 days following dose two (range 14 to 241). Whole-study results and caveats: Rising from around 20 to 38, the median of SARS-CoV-2-reactive clonotypes did not change significantly.

Specified treatment: approximately 9-day PBMC culture with coronavirus spike peptide pools or control peptides (ViraFEST assay). With the Oncomine TCR Beta short-read assay, DNA from cultured CD4+ T cells was sequenced. TCRdb processed the PCR reads anew with MiXCR; each CDR3 protein has one entry. Seen here are 23,000 or so distinct CDR3 sequences, approximately 67% observed once, and the top ten hold roughly 22%. Per germline, CDR1 KGHDR and CDR2 SFDVKD. J lost 13 bases, V lost 5 bases, and 5 bases had no gene match. This CDR3 contains 11 residues. The chain links TRBV24-1 to TRBJ2-3, with TRBD1 matching 7 bases. The receptor was derived from a human donor who received a COVID-19 vaccine. The sequencing used CD4+ T cells from blood, cultured in vitro, collected after SARS-CoV-2 vaccination. The CDR3, as DNA: TGTGCCACCAGTGGAGGGGGCTCGAAGTATTTT. It specifies CATSGGGSKYF.